These T cell receptor beta chains were read from a single sample in a study of blood T cell repertoires in COVID-19. Profiling relied on immunoSEQ multiplex PCR, and the TCRdb table lists in-frame clones only, not all of them. The sample holds 130,000 or so clones, approximately 88% seen once. Sample: peripheral blood. These receptors all come from a woman of 80 years or more with acute or convalescent COVID-19. Both conserved end residues are part of each CDR3. The order of the fields is V gene, clone size, J gene, D gene, CDR3 protein, CDR3 DNA. The D gene is left open where the match is weak. The size entry is marked missing in some rows and otherwise reads once, few, many or a size class.

TRBV5-4	NA	TRBJ1-6	TRBD1	CASSLGGTGVSPLHF	TGTGCCAGCAGCTTGGGAGGGACAGGGGTCTCACCCCTCCACTTT
TRBV5-4	NA	TRBJ2-7	TRBD1	CASSFGTGDYEQYF	TGTGCCAGCAGCTTTGGGACAGGGGACTACGAGCAGTACTTC
TRBV19	NA	TRBJ1-5	TRBD1	CASSVLWTGVDSNQPQHF	TGTGCCAGTAGTGTCCTATGGACAGGGGTCGATAGCAATCAGCCCCAGCATTTT
TRBV6-6	few	TRBJ1-1	TRBD1	CASSLTGTGNTEAFF	TGTGCCAGCAGTCTTACCGGGACAGGCAACACTGAAGCTTTCTTT
TRBV5-1	NA	TRBJ2-3	TRBD2	CASSLETSGAGDTQYF	TGCGCCAGCAGCTTGGAGACTAGCGGGGCGGGAGATACGCAGTATTTT
TRBV15	NA	TRBJ2-2	NA	CATSSISGELFF	TGTGCCACCAGCAGTATCTCCGGGGAGCTGTTTTTT
TRBV19	NA	TRBJ2-2	TRBD1	CASTRAGGRTGELFF	TGTGCCAGTACCAGGGCAGGGGGCCGCACCGGGGAGCTGTTTTTT
TRBV5-5	few	TRBJ2-3	TRBD2	CASSSAGGADTQYF	TGTGCCAGCAGCTCAGCGGGGGGGGCAGATACGCAGTATTTT
TRBV4-3	NA	TRBJ1-2	NA	CASSHVVMRGYGYTF	TGCGCCAGCAGCCATGTAGTGATGAGAGGCTATGGCTACACCTTC
TRBV3-1/TRBV3-2	NA	TRBJ2-1	NA	CASSQAWRDYNEQFF	TGTGCCAGCAGCCAAGCGTGGCGGGACTACAATGAGCAGTTCTTC
TRBV30	NA	TRBJ1-2	TRBD1	CAWSPRGHGGYTF	TGTGCCTGGAGTCCCAGGGGGCATGGAGGCTACACCTTC
TRBV7-9	NA	TRBJ1-1	TRBD1	CASSLVTGGRKMNTEAFF	TGTGCCAGCAGCTTAGTTACAGGGGGCCGGAAGATGAACACTGAAGCTTTCTTT
TRBV7-2	few	TRBJ1-1	NA	CASSLERRGEAFF	TGTGCCAGCAGCTTAGAGCGGCGGGGTGAAGCTTTCTTT
TRBV7-9	NA	TRBJ2-3	NA	CASSSADTQYF	TGTGCCAGCAGCTCCGCGGATACGCAGTATTTT
TRBV6-5	NA	TRBJ2-1	NA	CASSRAVSYNEQFF	TGTGCCAGCAGCAGAGCGGTCTCCTACAATGAGCAGTTCTTC